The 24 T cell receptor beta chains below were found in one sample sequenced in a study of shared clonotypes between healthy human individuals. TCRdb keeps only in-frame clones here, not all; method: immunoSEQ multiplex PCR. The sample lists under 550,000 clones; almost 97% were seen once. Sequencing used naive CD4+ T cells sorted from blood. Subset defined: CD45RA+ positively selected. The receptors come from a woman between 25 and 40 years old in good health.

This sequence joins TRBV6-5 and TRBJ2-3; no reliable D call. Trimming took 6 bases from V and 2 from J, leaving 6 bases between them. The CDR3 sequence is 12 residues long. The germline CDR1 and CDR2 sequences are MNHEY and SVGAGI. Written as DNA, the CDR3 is TGTGCCAGCAGAGGGAACACAGATACGCAGTATTTT. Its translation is CASRGNTDTQYF.

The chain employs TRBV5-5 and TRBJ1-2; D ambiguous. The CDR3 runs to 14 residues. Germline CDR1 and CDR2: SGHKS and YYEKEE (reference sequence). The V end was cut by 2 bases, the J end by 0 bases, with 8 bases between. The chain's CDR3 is CASSFIIANYGYTF. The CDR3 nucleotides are TGTGCCAGCAGCTTTATTATAGCTAACTATGGCTACACCTTC.

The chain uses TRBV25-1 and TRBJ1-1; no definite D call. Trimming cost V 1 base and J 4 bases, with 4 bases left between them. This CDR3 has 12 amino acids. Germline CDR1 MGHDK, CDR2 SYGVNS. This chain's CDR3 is CASSEWSTEAFF. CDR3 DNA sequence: TGTGCCAGCAGTGAATGGAGCACTGAAGCTTTCTTT.

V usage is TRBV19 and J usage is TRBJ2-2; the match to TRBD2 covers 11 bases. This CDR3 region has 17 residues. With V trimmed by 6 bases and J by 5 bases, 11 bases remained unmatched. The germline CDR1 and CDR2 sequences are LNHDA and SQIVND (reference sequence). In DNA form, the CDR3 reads TGTGCCAGTAGGAAATCACTAGCGGGAGTTAATACCGGGGAGCTGTTTTTT. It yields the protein CASRKSLAGVNTGELFF.

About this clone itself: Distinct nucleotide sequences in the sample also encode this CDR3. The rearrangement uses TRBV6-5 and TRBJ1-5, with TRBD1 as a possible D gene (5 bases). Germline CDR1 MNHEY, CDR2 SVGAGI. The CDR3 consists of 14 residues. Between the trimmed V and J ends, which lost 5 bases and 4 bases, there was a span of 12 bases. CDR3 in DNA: TGTGCCAGCAGTAGAACAGGCGGTAATCAGCCCCAGCATTTT. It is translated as CASSRTGGNQPQHF.

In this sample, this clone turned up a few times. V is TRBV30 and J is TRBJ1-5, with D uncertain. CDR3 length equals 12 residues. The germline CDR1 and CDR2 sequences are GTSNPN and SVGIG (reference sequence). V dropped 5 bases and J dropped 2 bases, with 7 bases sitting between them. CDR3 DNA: TGTGCCTGGGAGAAACGCAATCAGCCCCAGCATTTT. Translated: CAWEKRNQPQHF.

The CDR3 loop is CASSQPHLTEQFF. CDR3 nucleotides: TGTGCCAGCAGCCAACCTCACTTAACTGAGCAGTTCTTC. The rearrangement joins TRBV6-6 to TRBJ2-1; D not certain. The CDR3 sequence is 13 residues long. Between the trimmed V and J ends, which lost 6 bases and 9 bases, there was a span of 15 bases. Germline CDR1 MNHNY, CDR2 SVGAGI (reference sequence).

The CDR3 sequence: CASSLDGRDYNEQFF. In DNA form, the CDR3 reads TGTGCCAGCAGCTTGGACGGGAGGGATTATAATGAGCAGTTCTTC. The chain couples TRBV5-4 to TRBJ2-1; 8 bases line up with TRBD2. CDR1 and CDR2 from the germline V gene are SGHNT and YYREEE (reference sequence). This CDR3 spans 15 amino acids. V shed 0 bases, J shed 7 bases, and the junction held 6 bases outside the gene matches. Looking up the rest from reference TRBV5-4 and TRBJ2-1 gives the full variable domain: ETGVTQSPTHLIKTRGQQVTLRCSSQSGHNTVSWYQQALGQGPQFIFQYYREEENGRGNFPPRFSGLQFPNYSSELNVNALELDDSALYLCASSLDGRDYNEQFFGPGTRLTVL.

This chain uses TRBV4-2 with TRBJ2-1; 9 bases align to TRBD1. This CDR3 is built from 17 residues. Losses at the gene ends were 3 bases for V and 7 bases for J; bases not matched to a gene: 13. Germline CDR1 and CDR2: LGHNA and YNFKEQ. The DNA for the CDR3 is TGTGCCAGCAGCCAGCGGTCCGGGACAGGGAGGCAGAATGAGCAGTTCTTC. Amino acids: CASSQRSGTGRQNEQFF.

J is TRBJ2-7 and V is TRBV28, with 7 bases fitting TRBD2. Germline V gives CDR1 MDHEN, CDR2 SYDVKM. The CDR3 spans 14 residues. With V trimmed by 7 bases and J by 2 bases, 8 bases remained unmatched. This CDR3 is CASNTGRGAYEQYF. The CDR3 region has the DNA TGTGCCAGCAATACGGGACGGGGGGCCTACGAGCAGTACTTC. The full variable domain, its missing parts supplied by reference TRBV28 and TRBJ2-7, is DVKVTQSSRYLVKRTGEKVFLECVQDMDHENMFWYRQDPGLGLRLIYFSYDVKMKEKGDIPEGYSVSREKKERFSLILESASTNQTSMYLCASNTGRGAYEQYFGPGTRLTVT.

The CDR3 sequence is CASSEAQRGNQPQHF. For the CDR3, the DNA is TGTGCCAGCAGTGAAGCCCAGAGGGGGAATCAGCCCCAGCATTTT. The chain combines TRBV2 with TRBJ1-5, with a weak D call TRBD1 (6 bases). The V gene lost 0 bases and the J gene lost 4 bases, with 10 bases spanning the gap. CDR1 SNHLY and CDR2 FYNNEI come from the germline V gene. This CDR3 is 15 amino acids long.

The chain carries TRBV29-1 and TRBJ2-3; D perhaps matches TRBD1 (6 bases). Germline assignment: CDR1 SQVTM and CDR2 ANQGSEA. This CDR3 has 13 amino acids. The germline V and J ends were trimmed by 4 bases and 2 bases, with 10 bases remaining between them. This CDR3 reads CSVGLGATDTQYF. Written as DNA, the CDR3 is TGCAGCGTTGGCCTGGGGGCCACAGATACGCAGTATTTT.

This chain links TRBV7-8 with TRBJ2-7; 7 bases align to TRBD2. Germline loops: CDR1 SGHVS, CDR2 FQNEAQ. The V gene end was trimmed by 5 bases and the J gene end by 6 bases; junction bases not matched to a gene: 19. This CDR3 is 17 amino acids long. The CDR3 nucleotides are TGTGCCAGCAGCCCCCGGCCGTCCGCGGGAGTGAGGGGCGAGCAGTACTTC. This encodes CASSPRPSAGVRGEQYF.

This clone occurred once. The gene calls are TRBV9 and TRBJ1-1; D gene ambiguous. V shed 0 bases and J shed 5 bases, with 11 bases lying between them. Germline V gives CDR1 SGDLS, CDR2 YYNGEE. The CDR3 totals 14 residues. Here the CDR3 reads CASSVASEVTEAFF. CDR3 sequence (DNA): TGTGCCAGCAGCGTAGCCAGCGAGGTTACTGAAGCTTTCTTT.

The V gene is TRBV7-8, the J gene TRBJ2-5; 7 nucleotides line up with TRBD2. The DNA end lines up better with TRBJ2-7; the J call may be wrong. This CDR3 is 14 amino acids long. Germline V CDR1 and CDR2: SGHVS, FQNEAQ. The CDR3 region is CASSSSGSSYEQYF. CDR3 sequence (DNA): TGTGCCAGCAGCTCTAGCGGAAGCTCCTACGAGCAGTACTTC.

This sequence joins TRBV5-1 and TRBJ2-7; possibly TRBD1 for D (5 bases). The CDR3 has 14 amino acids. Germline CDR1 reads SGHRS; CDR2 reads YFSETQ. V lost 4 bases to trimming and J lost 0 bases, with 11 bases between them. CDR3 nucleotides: TGCGCCAGCAGCCCCAGGGTGGACTCCTACGAGCAGTACTTC. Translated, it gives CASSPRVDSYEQYF.

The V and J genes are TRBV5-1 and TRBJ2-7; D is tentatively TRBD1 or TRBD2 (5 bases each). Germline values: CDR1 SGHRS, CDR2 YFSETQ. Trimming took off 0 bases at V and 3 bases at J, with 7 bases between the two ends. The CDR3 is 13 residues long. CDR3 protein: CASSLGDGYEQYF. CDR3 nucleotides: TGCGCCAGCAGCTTGGGGGACGGCTACGAGCAGTACTTC.

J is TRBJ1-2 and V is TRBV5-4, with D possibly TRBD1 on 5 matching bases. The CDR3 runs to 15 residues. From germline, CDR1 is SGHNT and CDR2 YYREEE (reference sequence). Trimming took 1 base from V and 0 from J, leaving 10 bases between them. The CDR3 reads CASSLNPGANYGYTF. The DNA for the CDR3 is TGTGCCAGCAGCTTGAACCCGGGGGCTAACTATGGCTACACCTTC.

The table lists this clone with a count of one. The CDR3 DNA follows: TGTGCCAGCAGCTTAGGGGAAATCGGACGGGAAGCTTTCTTT. Translating gives CASSLGEIGREAFF. This chain joins TRBV7-8 and TRBJ1-1; D not resolved. The CDR3 covers 14 residues. Trimming stripped 1 base from V and 8 bases from J, with 14 bases between. Germline CDR1 is SGHVS and CDR2 is FQNEAQ.

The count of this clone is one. The CDR3 DNA reads TGCGCCAGCAGTCTAACGGGACAGCCCGCGAACACCGGGGAGCTGTTTTTT. Translating it yields CASSLTGQPANTGELFF. The chain is built from TRBV4-1 and TRBJ2-2, with 7 bases aligning to TRBD1. This CDR3 spans 17 amino acids. The ends lost 6 bases at V and 0 bases at J; junction bases unmatched: 10. Germline lookup yields CDR1 MGHRA and CDR2 YSYEKL.

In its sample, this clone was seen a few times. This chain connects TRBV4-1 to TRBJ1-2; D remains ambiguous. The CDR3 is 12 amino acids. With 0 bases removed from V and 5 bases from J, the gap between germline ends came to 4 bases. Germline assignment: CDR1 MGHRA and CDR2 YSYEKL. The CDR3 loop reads CASSQDGYGYTF. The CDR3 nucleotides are TGCGCCAGCAGCCAAGATGGGTATGGCTACACCTTC.

CDR3 protein: CASSLMDTGLGDTQYF. The DNA for the CDR3 is TGTGCCAGCAGCCTCATGGATACGGGATTGGGCGATACGCAGTATTTT. V usage is TRBV7-9 and J usage is TRBJ2-3; TRBD2 might be the D (5 bases). Trimming removed 5 bases at V and 6 bases at J, with 21 bases between. CDR1 is SEHNR, CDR2 FQNEAQ, per germline (reference sequence). This CDR3 spans 16 amino acids.

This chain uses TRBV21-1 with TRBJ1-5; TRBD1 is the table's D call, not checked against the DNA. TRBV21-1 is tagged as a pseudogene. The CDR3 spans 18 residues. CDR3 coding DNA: TGTGCCAGCAGCAAAGCGCTTTCTTTCGGGACAGGGTATCAGCCCCAGCATTTT. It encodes CASSKALSFGTGYQPQHF.

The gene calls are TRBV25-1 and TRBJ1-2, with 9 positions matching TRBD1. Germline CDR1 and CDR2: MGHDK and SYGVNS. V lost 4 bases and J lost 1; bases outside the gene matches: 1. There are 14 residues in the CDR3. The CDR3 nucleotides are TGTGCCAGCAGTGTGACAGGGGGTAACTATGGCTACACCTTC. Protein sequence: CASSVTGGNYGYTF.